These 23 T cell receptor beta chains came from one sample sequenced in a study of blood T cell repertoires in COVID-19. TCRdb's copy holds only in-frame clones and misses some; the assay was immunoSEQ multiplex PCR. The sample comprises roughly 330,000 clones, under 90% of which are singletons, and about 10% rests with the top ten. The specimen sequenced was PBMCs or T cells enriched from blood (not recorded which). These receptor sequences come from a woman between 18 and 30 years old who had recovered from COVID-19.

The chain is built from TRBV18 and TRBJ2-3; the D is unclear. Germline V gene lookup returns CDR1 KGHSH and CDR2 LQKENI. There are 13 residues in the CDR3. Between the trimmed V and J ends, which lost 1 base and 6 bases, there was a span of 8 bases. The CDR3 loop reads CASSPRLDDTQYF. The CDR3 DNA sequence: TGTGCCAGCTCACCACGGCTAGATGATACGCAGTATTTT.

The rearrangement joins TRBV30 to TRBJ1-6; no firm D call. This CDR3 is built from 14 residues. Trimming shortened V by 1 base and J by 6 bases, and 10 bases separated the two germline ends. Germline-derived CDR1 and CDR2 are GTSNPN and SVGIG (reference sequence). The CDR3 is CAWSGAAGNSPLHF. The CDR3 region has the DNA TGTGCCTGGAGTGGCGCCGCCGGTAATTCACCCCTCCACTTT. The full variable domain, completed using reference TRBV30 and TRBJ1-6, is SQTIHQWPATLVQPVGSPLSLECTVEGTSNPNLYWYRQAAGRGLQLLFYSVGIGQISSEVPQNLSASRPQDRQFILSSKKLLLSDSGFYLCAWSGAAGNSPLHFGNGTRLTVT.

The V gene is TRBV2, the J gene TRBJ2-1; the match to TRBD1 covers 8 bases. The CDR3 spans 15 residues. Germline trimming cut 5 bases from V and 9 bases from J; bases unmatched to any gene: 12. Germline CDR1 SNHLY, CDR2 FYNNEI. CDR3 nucleotides: TGTGCCAGCAGTACGGGTCAGGGGGCGCCGATTGAGCAGTTCTTC. It codes for CASSTGQGAPIEQFF.

The V and J genes are TRBV5-1 and TRBJ1-2, with a tentative D call TRBD1 (5 bases). CDR3 length: 12 residues. Germline V gene lookup returns CDR1 SGHRS and CDR2 YFSETQ. V lost 10 bases and J 2 bases, leaving 12 bases between the germline ends. This chain's CDR3 is CASQGGNYGYTF. Here the CDR3 DNA reads TGCGCCTCCCAGGGCGGAAACTATGGCTACACCTTC.

This sequence joins TRBV2 and TRBJ1-2; maybe TRBD1 (6 bases). V lost 5 bases and J 3 bases, leaving 10 bases between the germline ends. Germline-derived CDR1 and CDR2 are SNHLY and FYNNEI. This CDR3 is 13 amino acids long. The CDR3 region has the DNA TGTGCCAGCAGTAGGACAGATTACTATGGCTACACCTTC. As protein: CASSRTDYYGYTF.

This chain links TRBV9 with TRBJ1-2; 7 bases are shared with TRBD1. The CDR3 length is 14 residues. Unmatched junction bases numbered 4, after V lost 0 bases and J lost 5 bases. From germline, CDR1 is SGDLS and CDR2 YYNGEE. The CDR3 region is CASSVGGQNYGYTF. CDR3 in DNA: TGTGCCAGCAGCGTAGGGGGACAGAATTATGGCTACACCTTC.

This chain joins TRBV2 and TRBJ2-1; 8 bases agree with TRBD2. The CDR3 loop spans 15 amino acids. The V gene's germline CDR1 is SNHLY and CDR2 FYNNEI. V lost 5 bases to trimming and J lost 4 bases; unmatched junction nucleotides: 7. CDR3 nucleotide sequence: TGTGCCAGCAGTCTTACTAGCGGAGGGTACAATGAGCAGTTCTTC. It translates to CASSLTSGGYNEQFF.

V and J are TRBV7-2 and TRBJ1-2, with D possibly TRBD1 on 5 matching bases. The V end was cut by 5 bases, the J end by 8 bases, with 18 bases between. Germline V lookup: CDR1 SGHTA, CDR2 FQGNSA. The CDR3 extends over 14 amino acids. CDR3 DNA sequence: TGTGCCAGCAGCCCCCTGGGGGGGTACTCCGGCTACACCTTC. This gives the protein CASSPLGGYSGYTF.

The genes are TRBV28 and TRBJ1-2, with 7 bases lining up with TRBD1. The CDR3 is 12 amino acids. V gave up 8 bases and J gave up 8 bases; unmatched junction bases: 8. Germline V gene sequence: CDR1 MDHEN, CDR2 SYDVKM. The CDR3 nucleotides read TGTGCCAGCTCCCAGGGGGTGGGGGGCTACACCTTC. Its translation: CASSQGVGGYTF.

The chain couples TRBV7-3 to TRBJ2-5; TRBD2 is a possible D gene (6 bases). Trimming took off 5 bases at V and 2 bases at J, with 9 bases between the two ends. The CDR3 spans 13 residues. Germline assignment: CDR1 SGHTA and CDR2 FQGTGA. CDR3 sequence: CASSLEGQETQYF. CDR3 DNA sequence: TGTGCCAGCAGCCTGGAGGGGCAAGAGACCCAGTACTTC.

V and J are TRBV4-2 and TRBJ1-2; 12 nucleotides align to TRBD1. Germline CDR1 is LGHNA and CDR2 is YNFKEQ. The J segment lost 7 bases and the V segment lost 4 bases, leaving 16 bases of the junction unmatched. There are 18 residues in the CDR3. CDR3 residues: CASSLNVSPGQGAGGYTF. DNA of the CDR3: TGTGCCAGCAGCCTAAACGTCTCCCCGGGACAGGGGGCGGGTGGCTACACCTTC.

The chain couples TRBV2 to TRBJ1-4; D possibly corresponds to TRBD1 (5 bases). Trimming took off 10 bases at V and 3 bases at J, with 18 bases between the two ends. Germline lookup yields CDR1 SNHLY and CDR2 FYNNEI. The CDR3 is 15 amino acids. CDR3 sequence reads: CATCPGDFANEKLFF. The CDR3 coding sequence is TGTGCCACCTGCCCTGGGGACTTCGCTAATGAAAAACTGTTTTTT.

The chain employs TRBV5-1 and TRBJ2-3, with TRBD2 matching over 7 bases. The CDR3 runs to 16 residues. Germline V gene sequence: CDR1 SGHRS, CDR2 YFSETQ. Trimming cost V 4 bases and J 0 bases; bases outside gene matches: 8. The CDR3 loop is CASSVGSGTSTDTQYF. CDR3 DNA sequence: TGCGCCAGCAGCGTTGGGAGCGGGACTAGCACAGATACGCAGTATTTT. The full variable domain, with the rest looked up from reference TRBV5-1 and TRBJ2-3, is KAGVTQTPRYLIKTRGQQVTLSCSPISGHRSVSWYQQTPGQGLQFLFEYFSETQRNKGNFPGRFSGRQFSNSRSEMNVSTLELGDSALYLCASSVGSGTSTDTQYFGPGTRLTVL.

The V call is TRBV6-5, the J call TRBJ2-7; 9 nucleotides align to TRBD1. After removal of 2 bases from V and 6 bases from J, the junction contained 11 bases not matched to a gene. The length of the CDR3 is 16 residues. Per germline, CDR1 MNHEY and CDR2 SVGAGI. In DNA, the CDR3 is TGTGCCAGCAGTTACGATGGGACAGGGTTGGTCGGCGAGCAGTACTTC. It encodes CASSYDGTGLVGEQYF.

V gene TRBV5-1 combines with J gene TRBJ1-2, with 7 bases fitting TRBD1. This CDR3 comprises 13 residues. The germline V gene encodes CDR1 SGHRS and CDR2 YFSETQ. Trimming at V came to 0 bases and at J to 8 bases, leaving 4 bases not matched to a gene. The CDR3 spells CASSLAGGVGYTF. The CDR3 DNA reads as TGCGCCAGCAGCTTGGCAGGGGGAGTGGGCTACACCTTC.

The V and J genes are TRBV3-1 (or the pseudogene TRBV3-2) and TRBJ2-7; 7 bases are shared with TRBD2. J was trimmed by 2 bases and V by 1 base; bases with no gene match: 5. CDR1 is LGHDT and CDR2 is YNNKEL in the germline V gene (reference sequence). The CDR3 length is 15 residues. The CDR3 is CASSQGDYFAYEQYF. DNA of the CDR3: TGTGCCAGCAGCCAAGGGGACTACTTTGCCTACGAGCAGTACTTC.

The CDR3 reads CASRVPTGNEQFF. DNA of the CDR3: TGTGCCAGCAGAGTTCCCACAGGGAATGAGCAGTTCTTC. The chain is built from TRBV28 and TRBJ2-1; a weak D match, TRBD1 (6 bases). The germline V and J ends were trimmed by 6 bases and 7 bases, with 13 bases remaining between them. The CDR3 loop spans 13 amino acids. Germline CDR1 reads MDHEN; CDR2 reads SYDVKM.

The chain couples TRBV18 to TRBJ2-1; D unresolved. The CDR3 sequence is 13 residues long. V lost 0 bases and J 8 bases, leaving 8 bases between the germline ends. Per germline, CDR1 KGHSH and CDR2 LQKENI. The CDR3 DNA follows: TGTGCCAGCTCACCACCAGTGGGCGATGAGCAGTTCTTC. Encoded protein: CASSPPVGDEQFF.

The chain combines TRBV28 with TRBJ1-2; D is unclear. The CDR3 totals 13 residues. Germline loops: CDR1 MDHEN, CDR2 SYDVKM. Deletions cut 2 bases from V and 8 bases from J, with 12 bases between. The CDR3 loop reads CASSLIISGGYTF. The CDR3 DNA follows: TGTGCCAGCAGTTTAATCATCTCGGGAGGCTACACCTTC.

V gene TRBV2 combines with J gene TRBJ1-1; TRBD1 is a possible D gene (5 bases). Per germline, CDR1 SNHLY and CDR2 FYNNEI. V was pared by 6 bases and J by 0 bases, with 11 bases between. The CDR3 has 14 residues. The CDR3 here is CASSRQSMNTEAFF. In DNA form, the CDR3 reads TGTGCCAGCAGCCGACAGTCCATGAACACTGAAGCTTTCTTT.

This clone is medium-sized (0.01 to 0.1%) by share. One junction end does not reproduce the germline sequence, and a read error may be involved. The chain has TRBV2 and TRBJ1-4; D not resolved. The CDR3 is 17 residues long. Germline-derived CDR1 and CDR2 are SNHLY and FYNNEI. The CDR3 region has the DNA TGTGCCAGTAGTGGGTCCCCCGAGGGAGCAACTAATGAAAAACTGTTTTTT. Its protein product is CASSGSPEGATNEKLFF.

V is TRBV19 and J is TRBJ2-4; D unresolved. In germline, CDR1 is LNHDA, CDR2 SQIVND (reference sequence). CDR3 length equals 15 residues. V was clipped by 5 bases and J by 0 bases, with 11 bases between them. CDR3 coding DNA: TGTGCCAGTAGTTCTTTGAGGATAGCCAAAAACATTCAGTACTTC. Protein product: CASSSLRIAKNIQYF.

This chain uses TRBV6-5 with TRBJ2-5; 7 bases are a match to TRBD2. V lost 6 bases to trimming and J lost 2 bases; unmatched junction nucleotides: 9. The germline CDR1 and CDR2 sequences are MNHEY and SVGAGI. The CDR3 extends over 15 amino acids. CDR3 sequence reads: CASRAGLGRQETQYF. The CDR3 DNA is TGTGCCAGCAGAGCGGGACTGGGACGACAAGAGACCCAGTACTTC.